This paragraph covers one T cell receptor beta chain sequence. The target antigen is unknown. The V gene's germline CDR1 is SGHDN and CDR2 FVKESK. Trimming cost V 4 bases and J 12 bases, with 16 bases left between them. CDR3 length equals 13 residues. These data are taken from a study of cytomegalovirus exposure and HLA in healthy donors. Study-wide results and limits: Later, TCR association rates were found to vary by HLA locus, highest for DRB1 and lowest for HLA-C.

13 Jbeta primers and 60 Vbeta primers were used for the PCR. Repertoires were generated with immunoSEQ multiplex PCR, while TCRdb's copy carries only in-frame clones and drops some. The table has fewer than 150,000 clones, approximately 85% seen once. This TCR came from a young woman in good health and CMV-seropositive. The genes are TRBV14 and TRBJ1-5, with D unresolved. The specimen was PBMCs. This chain's CDR3 is CASSRGDPGCQHF. As DNA, the CDR3 is TGTGCCAGCAGCCGGGGAGACCCCGGCTGCCAGCATTTT.